The following is a T cell receptor (beta chain) sequence with its context. Its antigen is unknown. The data are from a study of neurological immune-mediated disorders. Looked up from germline, CDR1 is SGHVS and CDR2 is FQNEAQ. This CDR3 region has 12 residues. V lost 7 bases and J 9 bases, leaving 12 bases between the germline ends. TCRdb re-derived calls from the 5' RACE reads in MiXCR, one entry per CDR3 protein. The sample lists about 35,000 distinct CDR3 sequences; almost 7.5% were seen once. General study results and limits: Because no CDR3 amino acid sequences were shared across subjects by expanded clones, private repertoires were suggested in all groups.

This TCR came from a woman in her thirties or forties in good health. The chain combines TRBV7-8 with TRBJ2-2; unclear D gene. The source material was PBMCs. CDR3 nucleotide sequence: TGTGCCAGCACGTACGAGGCCAGGGAGCTGTTTTTT. Protein: CASTYEARELFF. Together with reference TRBV7-8 and TRBJ2-2, the CDR3 gives the full variable domain: GAGVSQSPRYKVAKRGQDVALRCDPISGHVSLFWYQQALGQGPEFLTYFQNEAQLDKSGLPSDRFFAERPEGSVSTLKIQRTQQEDSAVYLCASTYEARELFFGEGSRLTVL.